These T cell receptor beta chains were read from a single sample in a study of T cell responses to AZD1222 COVID-19 vaccine. Produced via immunoSEQ multiplex PCR; TCRdb's table is partial and in-frame only. The data show roughly 100,000 clones, 90% seen once. Sequencing used peripheral blood, obtained 28 days after the second AZD1222 dose. All receptors come from an adult who received the AZD1222 COVID-19 vaccine. The CDR3 runs from the conserved cysteine through the conserved F or W. D genes are given only for firm matches. Not all rows give a size; the values are once, few, many and, for expanded clones, a class.

d_call: NA; j_call: TRBJ1-6; clone_size: NA; v_call: TRBV18; cdr3_nt: TGTGCCAGCTCACCAGGGGAATCCAGGGATTCACCCCTCCACTTT; cdr3_aa: CASSPGESRDSPLHF
d_call: NA; j_call: TRBJ2-7; clone_size: few; v_call: TRBV18; cdr3_nt: TGTGCCAGCTCACCTGAAGCCCTGCTGTACGAGCAGTACTTC; cdr3_aa: CASSPEALLYEQYF
d_call: NA; j_call: TRBJ1-5; clone_size: NA; v_call: TRBV7-9; cdr3_nt: TGTGCCACCGATGTTTTGAGCGGTTCGCCCCAGCATTTT; cdr3_aa: CATDVLSGSPQHF
d_call: TRBD1; j_call: TRBJ1-2; clone_size: NA; v_call: TRBV10-3; cdr3_nt: TGTGCCATCCCGGGACAGCTTGGTGGCTACACCTTC; cdr3_aa: CAIPGQLGGYTF
d_call: TRBD1; j_call: TRBJ2-6; clone_size: NA; v_call: TRBV3-1/TRBV3-2; cdr3_nt: TGTGCCAGCAGCCTTAGACAGGGCCTCTCTGGGGCCAACGTCCTGACTTTC; cdr3_aa: CASSLRQGLSGANVLTF
d_call: NA; j_call: TRBJ1-1; clone_size: NA; v_call: TRBV6-5; cdr3_nt: TGTGCCAGCACTCACACGACAGGTGAAGCTTTCTTT; cdr3_aa: CASTHTTGEAFF
d_call: NA; j_call: TRBJ2-1; clone_size: NA; v_call: TRBV11-3; cdr3_nt: TGTGCCAGCAGCTCCCGGGACACAGGGTTGCCTGAGCAGTTCTTC; cdr3_aa: CASSSRDTGLPEQFF
d_call: NA; j_call: TRBJ1-2; clone_size: NA; v_call: TRBV7-8; cdr3_nt: TGTGCCAGCAGCTGGGGACGTGACTATGGCTACACCTTC; cdr3_aa: CASSWGRDYGYTF
d_call: TRBD1; j_call: TRBJ1-2; clone_size: few; v_call: TRBV10-3; cdr3_nt: TGTGCCATCAGTGTGGTTTGGACAGGGGAGCAGGGGGATGGCTACACCTTC; cdr3_aa: CAISVVWTGEQGDGYTF
d_call: NA; j_call: TRBJ2-7; clone_size: NA; v_call: TRBV6-6; cdr3_nt: TGTGCCAGCAGTTACTCGACAGCAGAAAGATCCTACGAGCAGTACTTC; cdr3_aa: CASSYSTAERSYEQYF
d_call: NA; j_call: TRBJ2-2; clone_size: NA; v_call: TRBV11-1; cdr3_nt: TGTGCCAGCAGCTTGGGAATCCCGAACACCGGGGAGCTGTTTTTT; cdr3_aa: CASSLGIPNTGELFF
d_call: NA; j_call: TRBJ1-5; clone_size: NA; v_call: TRBV6-1; cdr3_nt: TGTGCCAGCAGTGAAGGGGAGGGAGGTCAGCCCCAGCATTTT; cdr3_aa: CASSEGEGGQPQHF
d_call: TRBD1; j_call: TRBJ1-6; clone_size: once; v_call: TRBV5-4; cdr3_nt: TGTGCCAGCAGCACTGGACAGGGACCCTATAATTCACCCCTCCACTTT; cdr3_aa: CASSTGQGPYNSPLHF
d_call: NA; j_call: TRBJ1-5; clone_size: NA; v_call: TRBV6-2/TRBV6-3; cdr3_nt: TGTGCCAGCAGTCAGGACGGAAATCAGCCCCAGCATTTT; cdr3_aa: CASSQDGNQPQHF
d_call: NA; j_call: TRBJ1-5; clone_size: NA; v_call: TRBV7-8; cdr3_nt: TGTGCCAGCAGCTTAGCGCGAGGTTTCGGCAATCAGCCCCAGCATTTT; cdr3_aa: CASSLARGFGNQPQHF
d_call: NA; j_call: TRBJ1-2; clone_size: NA; v_call: TRBV15; cdr3_nt: TGTGCCACCAGCAGAGGGGGAGGGGAGTATGGCTACACCTTC; cdr3_aa: CATSRGGGEYGYTF
d_call: NA; j_call: TRBJ2-7; clone_size: NA; v_call: TRBV30; cdr3_nt: TGTGCCTGGCGGGGAGCCTACGAGCAGTACTTC; cdr3_aa: CAWRGAYEQYF
d_call: NA; j_call: TRBJ2-1; clone_size: NA; v_call: TRBV6-5; cdr3_nt: TGTGCCAGCAGTTCAGGCAATGAGCAGTTCTTC; cdr3_aa: CASSSGNEQFF